This TCR beta chain originates from a study of tumor and adjacent non-tumor tissue in lung cancer. About the study: There were fewer than 15 adenocarcinoma, a couple of squamous cell carcinoma and 1 small cell lung cancer cases.

A note on this clonotype: The missing conserved phenylalanine or tryptophan at the end of this CDR3 makes a read error likely.

A modified ARM-PCR protocol with three rounds of nested PCR amplified TCRbeta. MiXCR, run by TCRdb on the multiplex PCR reads, gives a single entry per CDR3 protein. The sample consists of about 110,000 distinct CDR3 sequences, 75% of them appearing once. RNA was extracted from bulk tissue without any cell sorting. The CDR3 length is 17 residues. Looked up from germline, CDR1 is SGHAT and CDR2 is FQDESV (reference sequence). This clonotype was sampled from a woman aged 55 to 70 with non-small cell lung cancer. This chain uses TRBV11-1 with TRBJ2-1, with 11 bases that match TRBD2. The sequenced material came from lung tumor tissue. The CDR3 nucleotides are TGTGTCGGCAGCTTAGAGTTGACTAGCGGGATCCACAATGAGCAGTTCATC. Translated: CVGSLELTSGIHNEQFI.